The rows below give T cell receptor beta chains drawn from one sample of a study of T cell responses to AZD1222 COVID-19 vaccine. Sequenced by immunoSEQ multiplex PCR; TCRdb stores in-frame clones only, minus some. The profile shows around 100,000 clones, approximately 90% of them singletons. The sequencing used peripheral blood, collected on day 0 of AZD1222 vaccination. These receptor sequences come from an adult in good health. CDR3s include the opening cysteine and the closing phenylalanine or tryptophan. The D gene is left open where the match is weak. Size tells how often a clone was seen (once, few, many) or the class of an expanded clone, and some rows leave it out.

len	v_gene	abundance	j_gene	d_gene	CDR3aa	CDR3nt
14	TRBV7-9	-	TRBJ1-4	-	CASSLEVQVEKLFF	TGTGCCAGCAGCTTAGAAGTACAGGTTGAAAAACTGTTTTTT
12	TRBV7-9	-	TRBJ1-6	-	CASSTENSPLHF	TGTGCCAGCAGCACGGAAAATTCACCCCTCCACTTT
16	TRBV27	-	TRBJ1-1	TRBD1	CASSSTRQGKNTEAFF	TGTGCCAGCAGTTCCACCCGACAGGGTAAGAACACTGAAGCTTTCTTT
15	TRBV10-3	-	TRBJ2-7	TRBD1	CAISGRDRAAYEQYF	TGTGCCATCAGTGGGCGGGACAGGGCGGCCTACGAGCAGTACTTC
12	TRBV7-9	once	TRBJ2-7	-	CASSPDTYEQYF	TGTGCCAGCAGTCCCGACACCTACGAGCAGTACTTC
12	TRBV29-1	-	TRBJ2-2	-	CSVTANTGELFF	TGCAGCGTCACAGCTAACACCGGGGAGCTGTTTTTT
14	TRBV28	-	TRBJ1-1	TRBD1	CASSVGTGSTEAFF	TGTGCCAGCAGTGTCGGGACAGGGAGCACTGAAGCTTTCTTT
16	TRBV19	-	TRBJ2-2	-	CASSIDRWTVTGELFF	TGTGCCAGTAGTATAGATCGTTGGACAGTCACCGGGGAGCTGTTTTTT
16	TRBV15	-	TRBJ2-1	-	CATSRAGGSSYNEQFF	TGTGCCACCAGCAGAGCTGGCGGCAGCTCCTACAATGAGCAGTTCTTC
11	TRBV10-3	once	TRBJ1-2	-	CAISENDGYTF	TGTGCCATCAGTGAGAATGATGGCTACACCTTC
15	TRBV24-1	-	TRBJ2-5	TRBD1	CATSDFHRGQETQYF	TGTGCCACCAGTGATTTCCACAGGGGCCAAGAGACCCAGTACTTC
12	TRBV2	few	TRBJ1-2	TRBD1	CANRGTGLGYTF	TGTGCCAACAGGGGGACAGGGCTTGGCTACACCTTC
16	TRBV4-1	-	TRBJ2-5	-	CASSQGEAGFPETQYF	TGCGCCAGCAGCCAAGGAGAGGCGGGGTTCCCCGAGACCCAGTACTTC
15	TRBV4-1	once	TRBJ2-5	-	CASSQDPGSGETQYF	TGCGCCAGCAGCCAAGATCCCGGATCGGGAGAGACCCAGTACTTC
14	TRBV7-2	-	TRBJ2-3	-	CASSQDSNTDTQYF	TGTGCCAGCAGCCAGGACAGCAACACAGATACGCAGTATTTT
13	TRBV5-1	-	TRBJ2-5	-	CASNFAEQETQYF	TGCGCCAGCAATTTTGCAGAGCAAGAGACCCAGTACTTC
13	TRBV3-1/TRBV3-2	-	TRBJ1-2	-	CASSQVSMYGYTF	TGTGCCAGCAGCCAAGTGTCGATGTATGGCTACACCTTC
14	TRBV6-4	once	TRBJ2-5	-	CASPVPRNSETQYF	TGTGCCAGCCCTGTACCTAGGAATTCGGAGACCCAGTACTTC
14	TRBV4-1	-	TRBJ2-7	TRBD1	CASSRDRGSYEQYF	TGCGCCAGCAGCCGGGACAGGGGGTCCTACGAGCAGTACTTC
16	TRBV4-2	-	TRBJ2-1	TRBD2	CASSQMTSGGWDEQFF	TGTGCCAGCAGCCAAATGACTAGCGGGGGGTGGGATGAGCAGTTCTTC
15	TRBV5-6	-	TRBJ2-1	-	CASSGVYREYNEQFF	TGTGCCAGCAGCGGAGTATACAGGGAATACAATGAGCAGTTCTTC
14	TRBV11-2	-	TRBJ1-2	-	CASSFLDGINSYTF	TGTGCCAGCAGCTTCTTGGATGGAATTAACAGCTACACCTTC
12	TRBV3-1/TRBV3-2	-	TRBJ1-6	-	CASSQINSPLHF	TGTGCCAGCAGCCAAATAAATTCACCCCTCCACTTT
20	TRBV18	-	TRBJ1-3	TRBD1	CASSQGPPGTDIFSGNTIYF	TGTGCCAGCTCACAGGGTCCCCCCGGGACAGACATTTTCTCTGGAAACACCATATATTTT
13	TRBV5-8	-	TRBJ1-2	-	CASSAGTAYGYTF	TGTGCCAGCAGCGCCGGGACGGCCTATGGCTACACCTTC
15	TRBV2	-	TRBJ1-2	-	CASNLGIAVSYGYTF	TGTGCCAGCAACCTGGGAATTGCAGTGAGCTATGGCTACACCTTC
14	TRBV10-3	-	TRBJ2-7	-	CAIGGPRGTYEQYF	TGTGCCATCGGGGGACCCCGAGGAACCTACGAGCAGTACTTC
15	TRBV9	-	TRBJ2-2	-	CASSVGAAATGELFF	TGTGCCAGCAGCGTCGGGGCAGCAGCAACCGGGGAGCTGTTTTTT
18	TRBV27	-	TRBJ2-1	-	CASSQGRGDKGMGHEQFF	TGTGCCAGCAGCCAAGGGAGAGGGGACAAGGGTATGGGCCATGAGCAGTTCTTC
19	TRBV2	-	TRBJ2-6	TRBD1	CASSDPGQGPLSGANVLTF	TGTGCCAGCAGTGATCCGGGACAGGGTCCCCTCTCTGGGGCCAACGTCCTGACTTTC
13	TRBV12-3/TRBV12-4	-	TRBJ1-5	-	CASSLGWNQPQHF	TGTGCCAGCAGTCTGGGGTGGAATCAGCCCCAGCATTTT
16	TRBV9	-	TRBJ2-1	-	CASSGGGRRRYNEQFF	TGTGCCAGCAGCGGCGGGGGCCGCAGGAGGTACAATGAGCAGTTCTTC
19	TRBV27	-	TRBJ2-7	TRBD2	CASSFGASGTWGTSYEQYF	TGTGCCAGCAGTTTCGGGGCTAGCGGAACCTGGGGAACCTCCTACGAGCAGTACTTC
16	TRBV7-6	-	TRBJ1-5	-	CASSSQQGGSNQPQHF	TGTGCCAGCAGCTCACAGCAGGGAGGTAGCAATCAGCCCCAGCATTTT
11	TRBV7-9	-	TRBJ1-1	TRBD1	CAASDRDEAFF	TGTGCCGCTTCAGACAGGGATGAAGCTTTCTTT
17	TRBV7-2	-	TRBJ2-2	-	CASSFLPSGRWAGELFF	TGTGCCAGCAGCTTTCTACCCTCTGGCAGATGGGCCGGGGAGCTGTTTTTT
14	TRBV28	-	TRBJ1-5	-	CASKKGHSNQPQHF	TGTGCCAGCAAAAAGGGACATAGCAATCAGCCCCAGCATTTT
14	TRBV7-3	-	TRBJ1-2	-	CASSLEDSSGGYTF	TGTGCCAGCAGCTTAGAGGACTCCTCTGGGGGCTACACCTTC
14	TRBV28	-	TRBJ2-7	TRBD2	CASSFGGSSYEQYF	TGTGCCAGCAGTTTTGGCGGGAGCTCCTACGAGCAGTACTTC
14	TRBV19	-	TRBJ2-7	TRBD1	CASSWGQGQFEQYF	TGTGCCAGTAGTTGGGGACAGGGACAGTTCGAGCAGTACTTC
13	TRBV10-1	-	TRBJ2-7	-	CASSESGVYEQYF	TGCGCCAGCAGTGAGTCGGGAGTCTACGAGCAGTACTTC
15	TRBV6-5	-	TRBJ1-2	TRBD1	CASSSTGQVDYGYTF	TGTGCCAGCAGTTCAACCGGACAGGTGGACTATGGCTACACCTTC
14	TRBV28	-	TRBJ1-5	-	CASSSLSSGQPQHF	TGTGCCAGCAGCAGTTTATCCTCCGGTCAGCCCCAGCATTTT
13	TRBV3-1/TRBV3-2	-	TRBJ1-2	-	CASSLADNYGYTF	TGTGCCAGCAGCCTGGCAGATAACTATGGCTACACCTTC
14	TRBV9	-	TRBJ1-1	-	CASSEGTLNTEAFF	TGTGCCAGCAGCGAAGGGACACTGAACACTGAAGCTTTCTTT
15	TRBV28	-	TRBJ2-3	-	CASSSSTRDTDTQYF	TGTGCCAGCAGTTCATCTACTCGAGACACAGATACGCAGTATTTT
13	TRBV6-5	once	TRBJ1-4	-	CASTQTGYEKLFF	TGTGCCAGCACCCAGACAGGCTATGAAAAACTGTTTTTT
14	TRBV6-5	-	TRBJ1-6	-	CASKSDLEGSPLHF	TGTGCCAGCAAATCCGATCTGGAGGGTTCACCCCTCCACTTT
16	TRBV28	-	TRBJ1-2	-	CASSLWDSSPHYGYTF	TGTGCCAGCAGTTTATGGGACAGCAGTCCCCACTATGGCTACACCTTC
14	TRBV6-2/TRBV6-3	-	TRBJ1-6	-	CASTPNRVGSPLHF	TGTGCCAGCACCCCCAATCGCGTCGGATCACCCCTCCACTTT
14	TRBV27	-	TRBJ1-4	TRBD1	CASSVEQGVGKLFF	TGTGCCAGCAGCGTCGAACAGGGGGTAGGAAAACTGTTTTTT